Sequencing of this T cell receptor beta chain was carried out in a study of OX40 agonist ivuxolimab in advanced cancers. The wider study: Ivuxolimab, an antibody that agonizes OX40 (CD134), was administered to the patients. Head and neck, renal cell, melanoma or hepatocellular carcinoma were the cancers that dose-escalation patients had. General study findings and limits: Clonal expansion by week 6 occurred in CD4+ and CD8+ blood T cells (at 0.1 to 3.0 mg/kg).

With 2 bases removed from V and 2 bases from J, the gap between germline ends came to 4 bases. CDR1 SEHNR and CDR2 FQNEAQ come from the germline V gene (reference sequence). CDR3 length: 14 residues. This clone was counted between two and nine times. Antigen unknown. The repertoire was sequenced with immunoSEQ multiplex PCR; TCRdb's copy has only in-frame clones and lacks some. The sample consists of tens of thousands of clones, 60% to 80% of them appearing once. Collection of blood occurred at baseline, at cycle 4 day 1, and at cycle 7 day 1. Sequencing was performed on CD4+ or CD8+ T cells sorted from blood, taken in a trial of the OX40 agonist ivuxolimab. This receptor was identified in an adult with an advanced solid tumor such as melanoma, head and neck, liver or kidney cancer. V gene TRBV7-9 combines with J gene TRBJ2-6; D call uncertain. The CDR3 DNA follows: TGTGCCAGCAGCTTAAACACTGGGGCCAACGTCCTGACTTTC. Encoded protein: CASSLNTGANVLTF.